Below, 18 T cell receptor beta chains from the same sample are listed, as sequenced in a study of Graves' ophthalmopathy and Graves' hyperthyroidism. RNA transcripts served as template for amplifying TCR beta CDR3 sequences. Amplification began with first-round RT-PCR using HTBI primers, then second-round multiplex PCR was performed. TCRdb used MiXCR to reprocess the multiplex PCR reads, holding one entry per CDR3 protein. Of some 370,000 distinct CDR3 sequences listed, approximately 17% are singletons. Sequenced input: peripheral blood. These receptor sequences come from an adult woman with stable Graves' hyperthyroidism.

The J gene is TRBJ2-5, the V gene TRBV29-1, with D possibly matching TRBD2 (5 bases). There are 13 residues in the CDR3. The ends were cut back, 6 bases at V and 3 bases at J, with 14 bases in the middle. In germline, CDR1 is SQVTM, CDR2 ANQGSEA. The CDR3 region is CSVGAGVKETQYF. The CDR3 bases are TGCAGCGTGGGCGCGGGTGTCAAAGAGACCCAGTACTTC.

The CDR3 loop reads CASSWHRDRGPNTEAFF. The CDR3 region has the DNA TGTGCCAGCAGTTGGCATAGGGACAGGGGACCTAACACTGAAGCTTTCTTT. This rearrangement joins TRBV6-5 to TRBJ1-1, with TRBD1 matching 10 bases. Unmatched junction bases numbered 10, after V lost 4 bases and J lost 2 bases. This CDR3 is built from 17 residues. Germline-derived CDR1 and CDR2 are MNHEY and SVGAGI.

This clonotype was recorded at least ten times. The chain combines TRBV15 with TRBJ2-5; 8 nucleotides match TRBD2. V was clipped by 4 bases and J by 4 bases; unmatched bases: 11. The CDR3 runs 16 residues. Germline assignment: CDR1 LNHNV and CDR2 YYDKDF (reference sequence). CDR3 in amino acids: CATSTLTRTSRETQYF. CDR3 DNA: TGTGCCACCAGCACCCTAACTCGGACTAGCAGAGAGACCCAGTACTTC.

This clonotype was seen ten or more times. CDR3 bases: TGTGCCAGCAGTGAGACTAGCGGGAGCCAAGAGACCCAGTACTTC. It specifies CASSETSGSQETQYF. The chain combines TRBV6-1 with TRBJ2-5; TRBD2 matches 12 bases. The germline gives CDR1 MNHNS, CDR2 SASEGT. The CDR3 length is 15 residues. Trimming removed 3 bases from V and 1 base from J; junction bases left unmatched: 0.

This clonotype showed up many times. V is TRBV6-5 and J is TRBJ2-3; TRBD2 agrees at 7 bases. J was trimmed by 5 bases and V by 4 bases; bases with no gene match: 6. Germline CDR1 MNHEY, CDR2 SVGAGI. The CDR3 runs 14 residues. In nucleotides, the CDR3 is TGTGCCAGCAGTTGGCTAGCGGCGAAAGATACGCAGTATTTT. The encoded protein is CASSWLAAKDTQYF.

This clonotype occurred many times. The chain links TRBV5-1 to TRBJ1-1; D remains unclear. Trimming removed 0 bases from V and 4 bases from J, with 7 bases in between. CDR1 is SGHRS, CDR2 YFSETQ, per germline. The CDR3 consists of 13 residues. The CDR3 protein is CASSLGGSTEAFF. The CDR3 nucleotides are TGCGCCAGCAGCTTGGGTGGGAGCACTGAAGCTTTCTTT.

The chain is built from TRBV12-3 or TRBV12-4 and TRBJ1-6; D ambiguous. The germline V and J ends were trimmed by 5 bases and 10 bases, with 24 bases remaining between them. The CDR3 is 17 residues long. CDR3 sequence reads: CASSLGQFGRKGSPLHF. CDR3 in DNA: TGTGCCAGCAGTCTAGGGCAGTTCGGGAGAAAGGGATCACCCCTCCACTTT.

This clonotype appeared many times. V usage is TRBV12-3 or TRBV12-4 and J usage is TRBJ1-5; 9 bases are a match to TRBD1. This CDR3 is built from 15 residues. V gave up 4 bases and J gave up 7 bases; unmatched junction bases: 8. This CDR3 is CASSSGQGTGQPQHF. Written as DNA, the CDR3 is TGTGCCAGCAGTTCCGGACAGGGGACGGGGCAGCCCCAGCATTTT.

In its sample, this clonotype was seen many times. This chain connects TRBV28 to TRBJ2-7; the match to TRBD2 covers 13 bases. This CDR3 comprises 15 residues. J was trimmed by 2 bases and V by 7 bases; bases with no gene match: 5. Germline-derived CDR1 and CDR2 are MDHEN and SYDVKM. CDR3 region: CASTPGTSGAYEQYF. CDR3 nucleotides: TGTGCCAGCACCCCCGGGACTAGCGGGGCCTACGAGCAGTACTTC.

V usage is TRBV7-8 and J usage is TRBJ2-3, with no clear D. The CDR3 covers 12 residues. V lost 0 bases and J lost 7, with 5 bases in between. Germline CDR1 is SGHVS and CDR2 is FQNEAQ. The CDR3 DNA sequence: TGTGCCAGCAGCTTAGCGCAAAATACGCAGTATTTT. It is translated as CASSLAQNTQYF.

V usage is TRBV28 and J usage is TRBJ2-7; unclear D gene. V shed 8 bases and J shed 6 bases, with 17 bases lying between them. Germline V gives CDR1 MDHEN, CDR2 SYDVKM. This CDR3 region has 13 residues. The CDR3 DNA sequence: TGTGCCAGCGGCACCACGGATGTCCCCGAGCAGTACGTC. As protein: CASGTTDVPEQYV.

At least ten counts were recorded for this clonotype. The chain has TRBV5-1 and TRBJ1-1; 8 bases align to TRBD1. V shed 4 bases, J shed 2 bases, and the junction held 10 bases outside the gene matches. The CDR3 covers 16 residues. Germline V gene lookup returns CDR1 SGHRS and CDR2 YFSETQ. CDR3 sequence: CASSLPETGENTEAFF. The CDR3 bases are TGCGCCAGCAGCCTGCCCGAGACAGGGGAAAACACTGAAGCTTTCTTT.

In its sample, this clonotype was seen many times. This chain joins TRBV28 and TRBJ2-7; no clear D gene. Germline V lookup: CDR1 MDHEN, CDR2 SYDVKM. This CDR3 has 14 residues. V lost 6 bases to trimming and J lost 6 bases, with 18 bases between them. In DNA form, the CDR3 reads TGTGCCAGCAGCTTCCCATTACCAGGTACCGAGCAGTACTTC. It encodes CASSFPLPGTEQYF. Filled out from reference TRBV28 and TRBJ2-7, the complete variable domain reads DVKVTQSSRYLVKRTGEKVFLECVQDMDHENMFWYRQDPGLGLRLIYFSYDVKMKEKGDIPEGYSVSREKKERFSLILESASTNQTSMYLCASSFPLPGTEQYFGPGTRLTVT.

The V and J genes are TRBV6-2 or TRBV6-3 and TRBJ1-2; TRBD1 aligns across 9 bases. CDR3 length: 13 amino acids. CDR1 is MNHEY and CDR2 is SVGEGT in the germline V gene. The V gene end was trimmed by 2 bases and the J gene end by 8 bases; junction bases not matched to a gene: 3. CDR3 residues: CASSYGTGSGYTF. The CDR3 nucleotides read TGTGCCAGCAGTTACGGGACAGGGTCCGGCTACACCTTC.

Ten or more counts support this clonotype. The chain couples TRBV7-2 to TRBJ1-6; possibly TRBD1 for D (6 bases). V lost 6 bases to trimming and J lost 10 bases, with 25 bases between them. The CDR3 consists of 17 residues. CDR1 and CDR2 from the germline V gene are SGHTA and FQGNSA. The DNA for the CDR3 is TGTGCCAGCAGAGCTTCCCCCAAAACAGGGTATCGGTCACCCCTCCACTTT. Protein product: CASRASPKTGYRSPLHF.

This clonotype has just a few counts. The chain uses TRBV6-1 and TRBJ1-2, with a weak D call TRBD1 (6 bases). Germline CDR1 MNHNS, CDR2 SASEGT. V was cut by 6 bases and J by 4 bases, with 12 bases left in between. The CDR3 contains 13 residues. DNA for the CDR3: TGTGCCAGCAGACTCAGGGGAGGCTATGGCTACACCTTC. Protein sequence: CASRLRGGYGYTF.

This clonotype was seen ten or more times. The junction shows a germline mismatch at one end, possibly a read error. J is TRBJ2-4 and V is TRBV29-1; weak D call: TRBD2 (6 bases). This CDR3 contains 12 residues. Germline CDR1 is SQVTM and CDR2 is ANQGSEA. CDR3: CSVGLAEDIKYF. Here the CDR3 DNA reads TGCAGCGTTGGGTTAGCGGAAGACATTAAGTACTTC.

J is TRBJ1-1 and V is TRBV6-1, with D perhaps matching TRBD1 (5 bases). The CDR3 totals 15 residues. Trimming pared 6 bases from V and 0 bases from J, leaving 14 bases between. Germline loops: CDR1 MNHNS, CDR2 SASEGT. CDR3 region: CASRATGTVNTEAFF. DNA of the CDR3: TGTGCCAGCAGAGCCACCGGGACGGTGAACACTGAAGCTTTCTTT.